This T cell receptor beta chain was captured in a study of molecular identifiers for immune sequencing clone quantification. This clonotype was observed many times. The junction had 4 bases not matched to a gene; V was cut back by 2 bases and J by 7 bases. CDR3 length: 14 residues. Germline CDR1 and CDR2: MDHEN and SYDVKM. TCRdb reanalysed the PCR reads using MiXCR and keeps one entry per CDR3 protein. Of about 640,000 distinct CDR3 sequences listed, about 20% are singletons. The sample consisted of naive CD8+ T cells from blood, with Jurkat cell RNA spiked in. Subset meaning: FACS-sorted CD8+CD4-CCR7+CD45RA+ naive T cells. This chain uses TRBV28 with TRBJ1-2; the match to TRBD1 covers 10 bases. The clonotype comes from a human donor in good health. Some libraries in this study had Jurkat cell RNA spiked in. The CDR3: CASSLGTGAAGYTF. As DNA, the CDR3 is TGTGCCAGCAGTTTAGGGACAGGGGCCGCTGGCTACACCTTC.